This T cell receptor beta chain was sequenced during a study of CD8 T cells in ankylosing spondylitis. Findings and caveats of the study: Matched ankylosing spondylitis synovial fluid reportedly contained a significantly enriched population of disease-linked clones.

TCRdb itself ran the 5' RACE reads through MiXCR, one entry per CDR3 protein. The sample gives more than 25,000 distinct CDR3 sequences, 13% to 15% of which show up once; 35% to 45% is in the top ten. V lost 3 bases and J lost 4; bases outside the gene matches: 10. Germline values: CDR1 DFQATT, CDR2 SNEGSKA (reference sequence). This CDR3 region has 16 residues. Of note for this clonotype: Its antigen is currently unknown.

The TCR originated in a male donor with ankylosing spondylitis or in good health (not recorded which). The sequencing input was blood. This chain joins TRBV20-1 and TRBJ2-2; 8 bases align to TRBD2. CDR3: CSASFIAGGSTGELFF. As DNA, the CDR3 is TGCAGTGCTAGTTTTATTGCGGGAGGATCCACCGGGGAGCTGTTTTTT.